Sequencing of this T cell receptor beta chain was carried out in a study of neurological immune-mediated disorders. TCRdb fed the 5' RACE reads into MiXCR, producing one record per CDR3 protein. The sample gives tens of thousands of distinct CDR3 sequences, roughly 3.2% of which show up once; 3% to 4% is in the top ten. Study conclusions and caveats: Among expanded clones, no CDR3 amino acid sequences were shared across subjects, a pattern suggesting private repertoires in all groups. The authors found no clinical or MRI feature associated with the multiple sclerosis repertoire cluster. Levels of TCR clonal expansion peaked in HTLV-1-associated myelopathy and reached their lowest in multiple sclerosis, under those of healthy controls. Phylogenetic grouping placed 18 of 34 multiple sclerosis patients' repertoires in one related-CDR3 cluster, a possible signature.

This clonotype was recorded at least ten times. Its antigen remains unknown. V was cut by 2 bases and J by 13 bases, with 12 bases left in between. Germline V gene data show CDR1 as GTSNPN and CDR2 as SVGIG (reference sequence). The length of the CDR3 is 11 residues. The sample was PBMCs. This sequence originates from a man between 40 and 49 years old with multiple sclerosis. The J gene is TRBJ2-1, the V gene TRBV30, with D possibly matching TRBD2 (6 bases). The DNA for the CDR3 is TGTGCCTGGAGTACGGGAGCGGTACAGTTCTTC. Its translation: CAWSTGAVQFF. Based on the CDR3 plus reference TRBV30 and TRBJ2-1, the full variable domain is SQTIHQWPATLVQPVGSPLSLECTVEGTSNPNLYWYRQAAGRGLQLLFYSVGIGQISSEVPQNLSASRPQDRQFILSSKKLLLSDSGFYLCAWSTGAVQFFGPGTRLTVL.